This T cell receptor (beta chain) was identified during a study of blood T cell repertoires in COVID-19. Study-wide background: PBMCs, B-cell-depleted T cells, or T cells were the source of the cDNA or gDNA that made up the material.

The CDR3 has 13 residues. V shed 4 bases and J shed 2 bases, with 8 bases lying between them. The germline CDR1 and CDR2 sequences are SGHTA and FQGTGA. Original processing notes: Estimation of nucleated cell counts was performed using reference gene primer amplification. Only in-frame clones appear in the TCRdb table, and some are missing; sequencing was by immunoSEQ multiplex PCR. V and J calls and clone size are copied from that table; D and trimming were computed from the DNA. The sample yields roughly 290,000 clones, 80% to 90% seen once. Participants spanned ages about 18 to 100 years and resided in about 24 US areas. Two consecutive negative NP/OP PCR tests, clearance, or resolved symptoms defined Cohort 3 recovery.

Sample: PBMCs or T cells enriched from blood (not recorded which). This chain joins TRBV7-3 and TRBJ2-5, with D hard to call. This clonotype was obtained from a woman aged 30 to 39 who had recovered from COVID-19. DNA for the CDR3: TGTGCCAGCAGCTCCAAAATTCAAGAGACCCAGTACTTC. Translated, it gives CASSSKIQETQYF.